Listed below are T cell receptor beta chains from one sample, sequenced in a study of T-cell memory formation after mild COVID-19. TCRdb used MiXCR to reprocess the 5' RACE reads, holding one entry per CDR3 protein. This sample has roughly 400,000 distinct CDR3 sequences, with approximately 15% found just once. Material for sequencing was PBMCs or a T cell subset sorted from them (not recorded which). Receptor source: a man between 18 and 29 years old who had mild COVID-19 (a few samples of this study predate the infection). Cell type and time point are not known. CDR3s include the opening cysteine and the closing phenylalanine or tryptophan. The order of the fields is clone size, J gene, V gene, CDR3 protein. Rows give clone size only sometimes, using once, few, many, or a class for an expanded clone.

clone size: -
J gene: TRBJ1-1
V gene: TRBV7-2
CDR3 protein: CASRYDSNTEAFF

clone size: few
J gene: TRBJ1-2
V gene: TRBV27
CDR3 protein: CASSLTLTGNYGYTF

clone size: -
J gene: TRBJ1-6
V gene: TRBV4-1
CDR3 protein: CASSQVAGQGNSPLHF

clone size: -
J gene: TRBJ2-7
V gene: TRBV20-1
CDR3 protein: CSAKSGLRLYEQYF

clone size: many
J gene: TRBJ2-7
V gene: TRBV9
CDR3 protein: CASSVGAGSYEQYF

clone size: few
J gene: TRBJ1-5
V gene: TRBV7-9
CDR3 protein: CASSNELADKSQPQHF

clone size: few
J gene: TRBJ2-7
V gene: TRBV30
CDR3 protein: CAWERPSGMASYEQYF

clone size: once
J gene: TRBJ2-6
V gene: TRBV11-2
CDR3 protein: CASSPRDRGALGANVLTF

clone size: few
J gene: TRBJ2-7
V gene: TRBV20-1
CDR3 protein: CSAPGQTNYEQYF

clone size: few
J gene: TRBJ2-7
V gene: TRBV20-1
CDR3 protein: CSARTAASSYEQYF